The 27 T cell receptor beta chains listed next were all sequenced from one sample in a study of blood T cell repertoires in COVID-19. Repertoires were generated with immunoSEQ multiplex PCR, while TCRdb's copy carries only in-frame clones and drops some. The sample contains around 160,000 clones, more than 75% of which appear only once. The sequencing sample was made of PBMCs or T cells enriched from blood (not recorded which). The receptors originated from a man in his forties or fifties who had recovered from COVID-19.

In nucleotides, the CDR3 is TGTGCCAGCAGTGAAGCGCTAACAGGCTCGAGGGGCTACACCTTC. Encoded protein: CASSEALTGSRGYTF. The chain recombines TRBV2 with TRBJ1-2, with D tentatively TRBD1 (5 bases). The CDR3 extends over 15 amino acids. V was clipped by 0 bases and J by 8 bases, with 16 bases between them. The germline CDR1 and CDR2 sequences are SNHLY and FYNNEI.

The chain links TRBV3-1 (or the pseudogene TRBV3-2) to TRBJ1-2; D is unresolved. Germline V gene sequence: CDR1 LGHDT, CDR2 YNNKEL (reference sequence). Trimming took off 0 bases at V and 8 bases at J, with 10 bases between the two ends. The CDR3 has 13 residues. The CDR3 loop reads CASSQDLLEGYTF. DNA of the CDR3: TGTGCCAGCAGCCAAGATCTGTTAGAGGGCTACACCTTC.

The V and J genes are TRBV27 and TRBJ2-7, with D possibly matching TRBD1 (6 bases). V was pared by 3 bases and J by 5 bases, with 11 bases between. Germline V gene data show CDR1 as MNHEY and CDR2 as SMNVEV (reference sequence). The CDR3 spans 13 residues. CDR3 loop: CASSFKQGNEQYF. The CDR3 DNA is TGTGCCAGCAGTTTTAAACAGGGTAACGAGCAGTACTTC.

CDR3 bases: TGTGCCAGCAGTCGAGCGGGGGGGCAAGAGACCCAGTACTTC. It is translated as CASSRAGGQETQYF. The gene calls are TRBV6-2 or TRBV6-3 and TRBJ2-5, with 10 bases lining up with TRBD2. The CDR3 is made up of 14 amino acids. With 5 bases clipped from V and 2 bases from J, the junction kept 2 bases outside the gene matches. Germline V gives CDR1 MNHEY, CDR2 SVGEGT.

The CDR3 sequence: CASSIGASPETQYF. Here the CDR3 DNA reads TGTGCCAGTAGTATAGGGGCTAGCCCAGAGACCCAGTACTTC. The rearrangement joins TRBV19 to TRBJ2-5; tentative D call: TRBD2 (5 bases). Germline V gives CDR1 LNHDA, CDR2 SQIVND (reference sequence). The CDR3 covers 14 residues. V dropped 1 base and J dropped 4 bases, with 10 bases sitting between them.

The CDR3 loop reads CAWDSGVSYNEQFF. CDR3 in DNA: TGTGCCTGGGACAGCGGGGTTTCCTACAATGAGCAGTTCTTC. This sequence joins TRBV30 and TRBJ2-1, with TRBD2 matching 7 bases. The CDR3 is 14 residues long. With V trimmed by 5 bases and J by 1 base, 5 bases remained unmatched. Germline values: CDR1 GTSNPN, CDR2 SVGIG (reference sequence).

The rearrangement links TRBV6-5 to TRBJ1-2; 7 positions match TRBD1. This CDR3 is 15 amino acids long. The ends lost 9 bases at V and 4 bases at J; junction bases unmatched: 14. From germline, CDR1 is MNHEY and CDR2 SVGAGI. CDR3 DNA sequence: TGTGCCAGTTCAAGACAGGGTCGGGTTATCTATGGCTACACCTTC. The encoded protein is CASSRQGRVIYGYTF.

The rearrangement links TRBV7-9 to TRBJ1-1, with D possibly matching TRBD1 (6 bases). This CDR3 has 13 amino acids. CDR1 SEHNR and CDR2 FQNEAQ come from the germline V gene (reference sequence). Trimming stripped 7 bases from V and 1 base from J, with 10 bases between. CDR3 sequence: CASKGVPNTEAFF. The CDR3 DNA sequence: TGTGCCAGCAAGGGGGTACCGAACACTGAAGCTTTCTTT.

Worth noting for this clone: This sample also contains other DNA sequences that code for the same CDR3. The chain is built from TRBV9 and TRBJ1-1, with D hard to call. This CDR3 contains 14 residues. CDR1 and CDR2 (germline): SGDLS, YYNGEE. Deletions cut 0 bases from V and 4 bases from J, with 10 bases between. The DNA of the CDR3 is TGTGCCAGCAGCGTAGGGGAGATGCGCACTGAAGCTTTCTTT. As protein: CASSVGEMRTEAFF.

The CDR3 is CASSETREQKLFF. DNA of the CDR3: TGTGCCAGCAGCGAAACCCGGGAGCAAAAACTGTTTTTT. The J gene is TRBJ1-4, the V gene TRBV7-2; no definite D call. From germline, CDR1 is SGHTA and CDR2 FQGNSA. The CDR3 contains 13 residues. Trimming pared 5 bases from V and 9 bases from J, leaving 13 bases between.

The gene calls are TRBV11-3 and TRBJ2-3, with D possibly TRBD2 on 6 matching bases. Germline lookup yields CDR1 SGHNT and CDR2 YENEEA. The length of the CDR3 is 13 residues. Trimming left V 5 bases short and J 2 bases short, with 8 bases between. The CDR3 loop reads CASSGGTTDTQYF. CDR3 in DNA: TGTGCCAGCAGCGGGGGGACCACAGATACGCAGTATTTT.

The CDR3 region has the DNA TGTGCCACCAGCAGAGATGGTACAGGGAATACTGAAGCTTTCTTT. It yields the protein CATSRDGTGNTEAFF. The chain couples TRBV15 to TRBJ1-1; D might be TRBD1 (6 bases). Germline assignment: CDR1 LNHNV and CDR2 YYDKDF (reference sequence). This CDR3 comprises 15 residues. Trimming left V 0 bases short and J 5 bases short, with 13 bases between.

A few counts support this clone. This chain connects TRBV7-6 to TRBJ2-3; TRBD1 aligns across 11 bases. The CDR3 extends over 16 amino acids. V dropped 1 base and J dropped 0; count of bases not matched to a gene: 0. Germline-derived CDR1 and CDR2 are SGHVS and FNYEAQ. The CDR3 DNA reads as TGTGCCAGCAGCTTAGGGACAGGGGGCAGCACAGATACGCAGTATTTT. It yields the protein CASSLGTGGSTDTQYF.

This chain connects TRBV29-1 to TRBJ1-1; a possible D gene is TRBD1 (6 bases). Trimming shortened V by 7 bases and J by 4 bases, and 16 bases separated the two germline ends. The CDR3 runs to 13 residues. Germline V lookup: CDR1 SQVTM, CDR2 ANQGSEA. This chain's CDR3 is CSARQDSFTEAFF. As DNA, the CDR3 is TGCAGCGCCAGACAGGACAGCTTCACTGAAGCTTTCTTT.

The sample holds one count of this clone. DNA of the CDR3: TGTGCCAGCAGTTACTCGGATAGCGGGACTACAGATACGCAGTATTTT. The encoded protein is CASSYSDSGTTDTQYF. V gene TRBV6-2 or TRBV6-3 combines with J gene TRBJ2-3; 8 positions match TRBD2. Losses at the gene ends were 0 bases for V and 3 bases for J; bases not matched to a gene: 5. From germline, CDR1 is MNHEY and CDR2 SVGEGT. The CDR3 runs to 16 residues.

The V and J genes are TRBV10-1 and TRBJ1-4; 9 bases map to TRBD1. CDR1 is WNHNN and CDR2 is SYGVQD in the germline V gene (reference sequence). V shed 10 bases, J shed 10 bases, and the junction held 16 bases outside the gene matches. This CDR3 spans 15 amino acids. The chain's CDR3 is CATHSAGQGSRKLFF. The CDR3 nucleotides are TGCGCCACCCACTCGGCAGGACAGGGGTCACGAAAACTGTTTTTT.

The chain combines TRBV5-6 with TRBJ2-7; 8 bases line up with TRBD2. Germline CDR1 and CDR2: SGHDT and YYEEEE. The length of the CDR3 is 14 residues. Trimming at V came to 4 bases and at J to 2 bases, leaving 5 bases not matched to a gene. CDR3: CASSPGGGPYEQYF. The CDR3 nucleotides read TGTGCCAGCAGCCCGGGGGGGGGACCCTACGAGCAGTACTTC.

The V gene is TRBV5-1, the J gene TRBJ1-1, with 8 positions matching TRBD1. CDR3 length equals 14 residues. In germline, CDR1 is SGHRS, CDR2 YFSETQ. J was trimmed by 3 bases and V by 5 bases; bases with no gene match: 6. The CDR3 coding sequence is TGCGCCAGCAGGCCAGGGGGCGGGTACACTGAAGCTTTCTTT. This gives the protein CASRPGGGYTEAFF.

This clone appeared a few times. The genes are TRBV7-6 and TRBJ1-1; D perhaps matches TRBD1 (5 bases). The CDR3 is made up of 16 amino acids. Trimming left V 1 base short and J 0 bases short, with 12 bases between. CDR1 is SGHVS, CDR2 FNYEAQ, per germline. DNA of the CDR3: TGTGCCAGCAGCTTAGGGCCCCAGGGCCTGAACACTGAAGCTTTCTTT. Translated: CASSLGPQGLNTEAFF. The full variable domain, completed using reference TRBV7-6 and TRBJ1-1, is GAGVSQSPRYKVTKRGQDVALRCDPISGHVSLYWYRQALGQGPEFLTYFNYEAQQDKSGLPNDRFSAERPEGSISTLTIQRTEQRDSAMYRCASSLGPQGLNTEAFFGQGTRLTVV.

The chain joins TRBV11-2 to TRBJ2-1, with a tentative D call TRBD1 (6 bases). V lost 1 base to trimming and J lost 2 bases, with 21 bases between them. This CDR3 region has 19 residues. Germline CDR1 and CDR2: SGHAT and FQNNGV. CDR3 loop: CASSLVGQRYFRTYNEQFF. The CDR3 nucleotides are TGTGCCAGCAGCTTAGTCGGACAGAGATACTTTAGAACCTACAATGAGCAGTTCTTC.

This clone was picked up one time. The CDR3 DNA sequence: TGTGCCAGCAGGTACGAGACAGCCACTGAAGCTTTCTTT. As protein: CASRYETATEAFF. V gene TRBV6-5 combines with J gene TRBJ1-1, with D maybe TRBD1 (5 bases). V was trimmed by 6 bases and J by 4 bases, leaving 12 bases between them. The CDR3 has 13 residues. From germline, CDR1 is MNHEY and CDR2 SVGAGI.

In this sample, this clone turned up once. The rearrangement uses TRBV2 and TRBJ1-1, with a possible D match to TRBD1 (5 bases). Germline V lookup: CDR1 SNHLY, CDR2 FYNNEI. CDR3 length: 13 amino acids. V gave up 1 base and J gave up 10 bases, with 13 bases separating them. The CDR3 region has the DNA TGTGCCAGCAGTGAAGGGTTTAGGCAGGGAGCTTTCTTT. Encoded protein: CASSEGFRQGAFF.

The J gene is TRBJ1-1, the V gene TRBV6-5; D might be TRBD1 (5 bases). CDR3 length: 11 amino acids. Trimming removed 6 bases at V and 5 bases at J, with 7 bases between. The germline gives CDR1 MNHEY, CDR2 SVGAGI. CDR3 DNA sequence: TGTGCCAGCAGGGAGGGGACTGAAGCTTTCTTT. Translation gives CASREGTEAFF.

The chain couples TRBV7-2 to TRBJ2-3, with TRBD2 identical over 8 bases. With 0 bases clipped from V and 6 bases from J, the junction kept 8 bases outside the gene matches. Germline V gene data show CDR1 as SGHTA and CDR2 as FQGNSA. The CDR3 extends over 16 amino acids. CDR3 coding DNA: TGTGCCAGCAGCTTAGCGTCAGCGGGGGTTTGGGATACGCAGTATTTT. Translated: CASSLASAGVWDTQYF.

The chain is built from TRBV3-1 (or the pseudogene TRBV3-2) and TRBJ1-6, with TRBD1 as a possible D gene (5 bases). Trimming pared 2 bases from V and 7 bases from J, leaving 12 bases between. In germline, CDR1 is LGHDT, CDR2 YNNKEL (reference sequence). The CDR3 covers 15 residues. The CDR3 nucleotides are TGTGCCAGCAGCCAATCCGGGACTCCGAATTCACCCCTCCACTTT. It encodes CASSQSGTPNSPLHF.

The gene calls are TRBV5-8 and TRBJ1-1, with TRBD1 matching 9 bases. Trimming removed 4 bases from V and 0 bases from J; junction bases left unmatched: 4. The CDR3 length is 15 residues. Germline V lookup: CDR1 SGHTS, CDR2 YDEGEE. CDR3 bases: TGTGCCAGCAGCACGGGACAGGGTATGAACACTGAAGCTTTCTTT. Protein sequence: CASSTGQGMNTEAFF. The whole variable domain, remainder taken from reference TRBV5-8 and TRBJ1-1, is EAGVTQSPTHLIKTRGQQATLRCSPISGHTSVYWYQQALGLGLQFLLWYDEGEERNRGNFPPRFSGRQFPNYSSELNVNALELEDSALYLCASSTGQGMNTEAFFGQGTRLTVV.

The chain combines TRBV2 with TRBJ1-2; 7 bases agree with TRBD1. Germline V gene data show CDR1 as SNHLY and CDR2 as FYNNEI. The CDR3 runs 14 residues. The J segment lost 0 bases and the V segment lost 6 bases, leaving 4 bases of the junction unmatched. In DNA form, the CDR3 reads TGTGCCAGCAGGACAGGGAACGCTAACTATGGCTACACCTTC. Protein: CASRTGNANYGYTF.